This TCR beta chain was recovered during a study of brain T cells in children with intractable seizures. The V gene's germline CDR1 is MGHRA and CDR2 YSYEKL. The CDR3 has 14 residues. Trimming took off 0 bases at V and 6 bases at J, with 8 bases between the two ends. Data came from immunoSEQ multiplex PCR; TCRdb stores just in-frame clones and leaves some out. The table records some 76,000 clones, about 93% of them present only once. About this clone itself: Its specificity is not known.

Only cases whose brain tissue showed the highest T cell transcript signatures were sequenced. At least one anti-epileptic drug was given before surgery. Study-wide results and caveats: HCMV serostatus was not known, and viral specificity came from CDR3 similarity only. Absence of clones before surgery may stem from lower sequencing depth.

The sequenced sample was peripheral blood, obtained at surgery. The chain recombines TRBV4-1 with TRBJ1-4; tentative D call: TRBD1 (5 bases). This TCR came from a boy in the first two years of life with tuberous sclerosis and intractable seizures. The CDR3 spells CASSQEGVHEKLFF. The CDR3 DNA follows: TGCGCCAGCAGCCAAGAAGGGGTTCATGAAAAACTGTTTTTT.